A selection of T cell receptor beta chains follows, all from one sample in a study of T cells in tuberculosis. Only in-frame clones appear in the TCRdb table, and some are missing; sequencing was by immunoSEQ multiplex PCR. The sample consists of under 40,000 clones, approximately 95% of them appearing once. Sequenced input: PBMCs. These receptors were obtained from a donor aged 10-30 years with latent tuberculosis or without tuberculosis infection. Both conserved end residues are part of each CDR3. The D gene is left open where the match is weak. Not every row has a clone size; where given, it reads once, few, many or a size class.

j_call: TRBJ1-1
d_call: NA
v_call: TRBV6-5
clone_size: once
cdr3_aa: CASSYSGRGTEAFF
cdr3_nt: TGTGCCAGCAGTTACTCGGGGAGGGGCACTGAAGCTTTCTTT

j_call: TRBJ2-7
d_call: NA
v_call: TRBV28
clone_size: NA
cdr3_aa: CASSLWAEDSEQYF
cdr3_nt: TGTGCCAGCAGTTTATGGGCTGAGGACTCCGAGCAGTACTTC

j_call: TRBJ1-1
d_call: NA
v_call: TRBV29-1
clone_size: NA
cdr3_aa: CSVEGWRAAGTEAFF
cdr3_nt: TGCAGCGTTGAAGGGTGGAGGGCCGCGGGGACTGAAGCTTTCTTT

j_call: TRBJ2-7
d_call: NA
v_call: TRBV11-3
clone_size: NA
cdr3_aa: CASSPELTISSYEQYF
cdr3_nt: TGTGCCAGCAGCCCAGAATTAACGATCAGCTCCTACGAGCAGTACTTC

j_call: TRBJ1-5
d_call: TRBD1
v_call: TRBV27
clone_size: NA
cdr3_aa: CASSGSQGAGQPQHF
cdr3_nt: TGTGCCAGCAGCGGGTCCCAGGGGGCCGGGCAGCCCCAGCATTTT

j_call: TRBJ1-3
d_call: NA
v_call: TRBV6-1
clone_size: NA
cdr3_aa: CASRTTMRPGNTIYF
cdr3_nt: TGTGCCAGCAGGACTACGATGAGGCCTGGAAACACCATATATTTT

j_call: TRBJ2-2
d_call: TRBD2
v_call: TRBV5-4
clone_size: NA
cdr3_aa: CASSLWGGRNTGELFF
cdr3_nt: TGTGCCAGCAGCTTGTGGGGCGGGAGGAACACCGGGGAGCTGTTTTTT

j_call: TRBJ2-1
d_call: NA
v_call: TRBV19
clone_size: NA
cdr3_aa: CATRDFYNEQFF
cdr3_nt: TGTGCCACGAGGGACTTCTACAATGAGCAGTTCTTC

j_call: TRBJ1-1
d_call: NA
v_call: TRBV10-3
clone_size: NA
cdr3_aa: CAIRTEENTEAFF
cdr3_nt: TGTGCCATCAGAACGGAGGAGAACACTGAAGCTTTCTTT

j_call: TRBJ2-1
d_call: TRBD2
v_call: TRBV19
clone_size: NA
cdr3_aa: CASSAPGLVRVREQFF
cdr3_nt: TGTGCCAGTAGTGCCCCGGGACTAGTGAGGGTCCGTGAGCAGTTCTTC

j_call: TRBJ2-5
d_call: TRBD2
v_call: TRBV11-2
clone_size: NA
cdr3_aa: CASSHLRGEETQYF
cdr3_nt: TGTGCCAGCAGCCACTTACGGGGGGAAGAGACCCAGTACTTC

j_call: TRBJ2-1
d_call: NA
v_call: TRBV11-2
clone_size: once
cdr3_aa: CASSLDSHEQFF
cdr3_nt: TGTGCCAGCAGCTTAGACTCCCATGAGCAGTTCTTC

j_call: TRBJ2-6
d_call: TRBD1
v_call: TRBV9
clone_size: few
cdr3_aa: CASSAQGAGANVLTF
cdr3_nt: TGTGCCAGCAGCGCCCAGGGGGCCGGGGCCAACGTCCTGACTTTC

j_call: TRBJ1-3
d_call: TRBD1
v_call: TRBV28
clone_size: few
cdr3_aa: CAAGGIYSGNTIYF
cdr3_nt: TGTGCCGCAGGGGGGATTTACTCTGGAAACACCATATATTTT

j_call: TRBJ2-1
d_call: NA
v_call: TRBV5-4
clone_size: once
cdr3_aa: CASSFARVQNEQFF
cdr3_nt: TGTGCCAGCAGCTTCGCCCGGGTGCAAAATGAGCAGTTCTTC

j_call: TRBJ2-1
d_call: NA
v_call: TRBV9
clone_size: NA
cdr3_aa: CASSVDSGAYNEQFF
cdr3_nt: TGTGCCAGCAGCGTAGATAGCGGAGCCTACAATGAGCAGTTCTTC

j_call: TRBJ2-7
d_call: TRBD2
v_call: TRBV7-9
clone_size: NA
cdr3_aa: CASSPTSGRASYEQYF
cdr3_nt: TGTGCCAGCAGCCCGACTAGCGGGAGGGCCTCCTACGAGCAGTACTTC

j_call: TRBJ1-2
d_call: NA
v_call: TRBV5-4
clone_size: NA
cdr3_aa: CASRYREAYGYTF
cdr3_nt: TGTGCCAGCAGATACAGGGAAGCCTATGGCTACACCTTC

j_call: TRBJ1-2
d_call: NA
v_call: TRBV7-9
clone_size: NA
cdr3_aa: CASSSEGYGYTF
cdr3_nt: TGTGCCAGCAGCTCTGAGGGCTATGGCTACACCTTC

j_call: TRBJ2-1
d_call: TRBD2
v_call: TRBV7-6
clone_size: NA
cdr3_aa: CASSLDGSGDEQFF
cdr3_nt: TGTGCCAGCAGCTTAGATGGTAGCGGGGATGAGCAGTTCTTC

j_call: TRBJ2-3
d_call: NA
v_call: TRBV5-6
clone_size: once
cdr3_aa: CASSLANTDTQYF
cdr3_nt: TGTGCCAGCAGCTTGGCCAACACAGATACGCAGTATTTT

j_call: TRBJ1-2
d_call: TRBD1
v_call: TRBV5-6
clone_size: NA
cdr3_aa: CASSLRTGLNYGYTF
cdr3_nt: TGTGCCAGCAGCTTACGGACAGGGCTTAACTATGGCTACACCTTC

j_call: TRBJ2-7
d_call: NA
v_call: TRBV7-9
clone_size: NA
cdr3_aa: CASSSGILYEQYF
cdr3_nt: TGTGCCAGCAGCTCCGGGATCCTCTACGAGCAGTACTTC

j_call: TRBJ1-4
d_call: TRBD1
v_call: TRBV6-5
clone_size: NA
cdr3_aa: CASSVGTANEKLFF
cdr3_nt: TGTGCCAGCAGTGTCGGGACAGCTAATGAAAAACTGTTTTTT

j_call: TRBJ2-7
d_call: TRBD2
v_call: TRBV9
clone_size: NA
cdr3_aa: CASSTGTSASYEQYF
cdr3_nt: TGTGCCAGCAGCACCGGGACTAGCGCTTCCTACGAGCAGTACTTC